Below, 27 T cell receptor beta chains from the same sample are listed, as sequenced in a study of shared clonotypes between healthy human individuals. Naive CD8 isolation took CD45RO-negative cells positively selected for CCR7 and excluded terminally differentiated effector memory CD45RA+ cells. The repertoire was sequenced with immunoSEQ multiplex PCR; TCRdb's copy has only in-frame clones and lacks some. The sample has about 2.1 million clones, 90% to 95% seen once. Sequenced material: naive CD8+ T cells from PBMCs. The receptors were gathered from a man younger than 35 in good health. Some clones in this sample may be carry-over from other donors' samples.

The V gene is TRBV19, the J gene TRBJ2-3; D remains ambiguous. Trimming stripped 5 bases from V and 6 bases from J, with 9 bases between. The germline CDR1 and CDR2 sequences are LNHDA and SQIVND (reference sequence). This CDR3 is built from 12 residues. CDR3 bases: TGTGCCAGTAGTTTTCCCCGGGATACGCAGTATTTT. Amino acids: CASSFPRDTQYF.

This sequence joins TRBV29-1 and TRBJ2-1; 9 bases match TRBD2. Germline V gives CDR1 SQVTM, CDR2 ANQGSEA. V dropped 5 bases and J dropped 3; count of bases not matched to a gene: 14. The CDR3 is made up of 17 amino acids. CDR3 nucleotides: TGCAGCGTTCGTGGGGGGGGACTAGCCCTTAACTACAATGAGCAGTTCTTC. The encoded protein is CSVRGGGLALNYNEQFF.

V gene TRBV7-3 combines with J gene TRBJ2-1; 8 bases agree with TRBD2. Losses at the gene ends were 6 bases for V and 5 bases for J; bases not matched to a gene: 9. This CDR3 has 15 residues. In germline, CDR1 is SGHTA, CDR2 FQGTGA. The CDR3 nucleotides are TGTGCCAGCAGGGCCCTGAGCGGGGGTGACAATGAGCAGTTCTTC. As protein: CASRALSGGDNEQFF.

The chain couples TRBV19 to TRBJ1-2, with 7 bases that match TRBD1. Germline V lookup: CDR1 LNHDA, CDR2 SQIVND (reference sequence). The CDR3 is made up of 14 amino acids. V shed 5 bases and J 6 bases; nucleotides not matched to a gene: 9. As DNA, the CDR3 is TGTGCCAGTAGTCCCTACAGGGGTTGGGATGGCTACACCTTC. It is translated as CASSPYRGWDGYTF.

This chain joins TRBV5-6 and TRBJ2-7; D uncertain. The CDR3 is 14 residues long. From germline, CDR1 is SGHDT and CDR2 YYEEEE. The V end lost 1 base, the J end lost 5 bases, and 13 bases lay between the germline ends. The CDR3 region has the DNA TGTGCCAGCAGCTTGTTCGGCAATTCCCACGAGCAGTACTTC. Translation gives CASSLFGNSHEQYF.

The V call is TRBV28, the J call TRBJ2-5, with a possible D match to TRBD2 (5 bases). The V gene lost 6 bases and the J gene lost 10 bases, with 15 bases spanning the gap. This CDR3 contains 12 residues. Germline CDR1 MDHEN, CDR2 SYDVKM. The CDR3 sequence is CASSPDPEGQYF. The CDR3 nucleotides read TGTGCCAGCAGCCCAGACCCCGAGGGCCAGTACTTC.

The chain joins TRBV28 to TRBJ1-1; a possible D gene is TRBD1 (5 bases). CDR1 is MDHEN, CDR2 SYDVKM, per germline. The V end was cut by 2 bases, the J end by 4 bases, with 23 bases between. This CDR3 is built from 18 residues. The CDR3 region is CASSLSLPGFFVVTEAFF. The DNA for the CDR3 is TGTGCCAGCAGTTTAAGCCTGCCAGGGTTTTTTGTAGTCACTGAAGCTTTCTTT.

The rearrangement uses TRBV5-6 and TRBJ2-7; 8 bases map to TRBD1. The CDR3 sequence is 13 residues long. V was clipped by 3 bases and J by 3 bases; unmatched bases: 2. Germline assignment: CDR1 SGHDT and CDR2 YYEEEE. This CDR3 is CASSYGQGYEQYF. CDR3 nucleotides: TGTGCCAGCAGCTACGGACAGGGCTACGAGCAGTACTTC.

V usage is TRBV19 and J usage is TRBJ1-4; 9 bases are shared with TRBD1. CDR3 length: 15 residues. Germline V gene sequence: CDR1 LNHDA, CDR2 SQIVND (reference sequence). J was trimmed by 8 bases and V by 8 bases; bases with no gene match: 12. CDR3 amino acids: CASLTQQGALEKLFF. CDR3 DNA sequence: TGTGCCAGTCTGACCCAACAGGGGGCCTTGGAAAAACTGTTTTTT.

Comment on this clone: The sample has other DNA sequences that encode this CDR3 too. This chain uses TRBV28 with TRBJ1-3; D remains unclear. The CDR3 runs to 14 residues. Looked up from germline, CDR1 is MDHEN and CDR2 is SYDVKM. Trimming took off 2 bases at V and 0 bases at J, with 5 bases between the two ends. CDR3 in amino acids: CASSLVGSGNTIYF. CDR3 bases: TGTGCCAGCAGTTTAGTGGGCTCTGGAAACACCATATATTTT.

This chain links TRBV10-2 with TRBJ2-3; tentative D call: TRBD1 (7 bases). The germline CDR1 and CDR2 sequences are WSHSY and SAAADI. CDR3 length: 20 residues. The germline V and J ends were trimmed by 11 bases and 2 bases, with 35 bases remaining between them. CDR3 residues: CASKGGTVRPLLTFTDTQYF. Here the CDR3 DNA reads TGCGCCTCGAAAGGGGGGACAGTAAGGCCGTTATTGACTTTCACAGATACGCAGTATTTT.

V and J are TRBV6-6 and TRBJ1-2; D perhaps matches TRBD1 (6 bases). The CDR3 sequence is 14 residues long. The ends were cut back, 2 bases at V and 5 bases at J, with 12 bases in the middle. Germline-derived CDR1 and CDR2 are MNHNY and SVGAGI (reference sequence). CDR3 nucleotide sequence: TGTGCCAGCAGTTACGAGTCCCAGGGGTATGGCTACACCTTC. This codes for CASSYESQGYGYTF.

This chain uses TRBV11-2 with TRBJ2-7; 9 bases are a match to TRBD1. V dropped 2 bases and J dropped 7; count of bases not matched to a gene: 6. Looked up from germline, CDR1 is SGHAT and CDR2 is FQNNGV. This CDR3 has 14 residues. The CDR3, as DNA: TGTGCCAGCAGCTTAACAGGGGGCACACGGGAGCAGTACTTC. It yields the protein CASSLTGGTREQYF.

This chain connects TRBV7-3 to TRBJ2-7; 7 nucleotides line up with TRBD1. The germline V gene encodes CDR1 SGHTA and CDR2 FQGTGA. The junction had 12 bases not matched to a gene; V was cut back by 5 bases and J by 5 bases. The CDR3 sequence is 15 residues long. The CDR3 reads CASSLPTGICHEQYF. In DNA form, the CDR3 reads TGTGCCAGCAGCCTCCCGACAGGGATTTGCCACGAGCAGTACTTC. Filled out from reference TRBV7-3 and TRBJ2-7, the complete variable domain reads GAGVSQTPSNKVTEKGKYVELRCDPISGHTALYWYRQSLGQGPEFLIYFQGTGAADDSGLPNDRFFAVRPEGSVSTLKIQRTERGDSAVYLCASSLPTGICHEQYFGPGTRLTVT.

The gene calls are TRBV27 and TRBJ2-1; 10 bases are a match to TRBD2. The CDR3 is made up of 20 amino acids. Trimming removed 4 bases from V and 2 bases from J; junction bases left unmatched: 17. Germline V lookup: CDR1 MNHEY, CDR2 SMNVEV (reference sequence). CDR3 sequence (DNA): TGTGCCAGCAGTTCACTCGGGACTAGCGCGATCCTAGCAGCCTACAATGAGCAGTTCTTC. It specifies CASSSLGTSAILAAYNEQFF.

The CDR3 DNA follows: TGTGCCAGCAGCGTGTTCGGGGGACCGAGCTCCTACAATGAGCAGTTCTTC. The encoded protein is CASSVFGGPSSYNEQFF. This sequence joins TRBV9 and TRBJ2-1, with D tentatively TRBD2 (6 bases). Trimming stripped 2 bases from V and 0 bases from J, with 15 bases between. Germline V gene data show CDR1 as SGDLS and CDR2 as YYNGEE. The CDR3 has 17 amino acids.

The chain recombines TRBV9 with TRBJ1-2, with a tentative D call TRBD1 (6 bases). The CDR3 is made up of 15 amino acids. CDR1 SGDLS and CDR2 YYNGEE come from the germline V gene. V dropped 3 bases and J dropped 8 bases, with 20 bases sitting between them. CDR3 amino acids: CASSARPQGWSGYTF. Written as DNA, the CDR3 is TGTGCCAGCAGCGCCCGACCCCAGGGGTGGAGCGGCTACACCTTC.

A word on this clone: The same CDR3 can be traced to other DNA sequences in this sample. The chain uses TRBV5-1 and TRBJ2-1, with 7 bases that match TRBD2. The CDR3 loop spans 14 amino acids. The V segment lost 3 bases and the J segment 6 bases; nucleotides outside the gene matches: 6. From germline, CDR1 is SGHRS and CDR2 YFSETQ. The CDR3 sequence: CASSSRLAPNEQFF. DNA for the CDR3: TGCGCCAGCAGCTCCCGACTAGCTCCCAATGAGCAGTTCTTC.

The rearrangement uses TRBV4-1 and TRBJ2-1; 7 nucleotides line up with TRBD2. Trimming cost V 6 bases and J 5 bases; bases outside gene matches: 4. The CDR3 contains 13 residues. The germline CDR1 and CDR2 sequences are MGHRA and YSYEKL. The CDR3, as DNA: TGCGCCAGCAGGTGGGAGGGAAACAATGAGCAGTTCTTC. Its translation: CASRWEGNNEQFF.

This clone has a handful of counts. The J gene is TRBJ2-7, the V gene TRBV27; the match to TRBD2 covers 7 bases. The V and J ends lost 8 bases and 2 bases, in that order; junction bases with no gene match: 6. CDR3 length: 13 amino acids. Germline V CDR1 and CDR2: MNHEY, SMNVEV (reference sequence). The CDR3 DNA is TGTGCCAGCTCCGCTAGCGGAACCTACGAGCAGTACTTC. Translated, it gives CASSASGTYEQYF.

On this clone itself: A read error is likely, as this CDR3 ends without the conserved phenylalanine or tryptophan. No DNA is shown, since the ends of the CDR3 on it are uncertain; the CDR3 is the one TCRdb lists. The chain couples TRBV10-3 to TRBJ1-2; TRBD1 was called by the table and not checked on the DNA. The CDR3 is 13 residues long, counting both termini. Germline V gene sequence: CDR1 ENHRY, CDR2 SYGVKD. The CDR3 here is CAISEIPGQGFLS.

The chain is built from TRBV27 and TRBJ2-2; perhaps TRBD2 as D (5 bases). CDR3 size: 14 residues. Deletions cut 6 bases from V and 4 bases from J, with 12 bases between. Germline V gene sequence: CDR1 MNHEY, CDR2 SMNVEV (reference sequence). The CDR3 protein is CASSISRGTGELFF. Here the CDR3 DNA reads TGTGCCAGCAGCATCTCTCGGGGCACCGGGGAGCTGTTTTTT.

The chain links TRBV4-3 to TRBJ2-7; no definite D call. The germline gives CDR1 LGHNA, CDR2 YSLEER. This CDR3 comprises 15 residues. Trimming took off 1 base at V and 0 bases at J, with 10 bases between the two ends. The CDR3 DNA sequence: TGCGCCAGCAGCCAAGGTTGGCAGTCCTCCTACGAGCAGTACTTC. It specifies CASSQGWQSSYEQYF.

The chain employs TRBV5-1 and TRBJ1-3; perhaps TRBD1 as D (5 bases). CDR3 length: 16 amino acids. V shed 4 bases and J shed 0 bases, with 14 bases lying between them. Germline CDR1 and CDR2: SGHRS and YFSETQ. CDR3 loop: CASSLQAVASGNTIYF. In DNA form, the CDR3 reads TGCGCCAGCAGCCTACAGGCGGTTGCCTCTGGAAACACCATATATTTT.

The chain has TRBV4-1 and TRBJ1-1, with D possibly matching TRBD1 (5 bases). Germline V gene data show CDR1 as MGHRA and CDR2 as YSYEKL. The V end was cut by 4 bases, the J end by 1 base, with 16 bases between. The CDR3 spans 16 residues. The CDR3 coding sequence is TGCGCCAGCAGCCCCCGTCCGGGACGAGAGAACACTGAAGCTTTCTTT. Translation gives CASSPRPGRENTEAFF.

To note about this clone: In the same sample, other DNA sequences code for this CDR3. CDR3 region: CASSVGGKNTEAFF. DNA of the CDR3: TGTGCCAGCAGCGTGGGGGGGAAGAACACTGAAGCTTTCTTT. This chain uses TRBV9 with TRBJ1-1; weak D call: TRBD1 (5 bases). Per germline, CDR1 SGDLS and CDR2 YYNGEE. V was trimmed by 2 bases and J by 1 base, leaving 9 bases between them. The CDR3 has 14 amino acids.

The chain employs TRBV10-3 and TRBJ1-1; unclear D gene. The V end was cut by 1 base, the J end by 0 bases, with 3 bases between. This CDR3 comprises 13 residues. Germline CDR1 and CDR2: ENHRY and SYGVKD. The DNA for the CDR3 is TGTGCCATCAGTGAGTTGTTGAACACTGAAGCTTTCTTT. Translation gives CAISELLNTEAFF.